These T cell receptor beta chains were read from a single sample in a study of blood T cell repertoires in COVID-19. This table comes from immunoSEQ multiplex PCR, and its TCRdb copy is limited to in-frame clones, with some not included. The sample shows around 220,000 clones, around 90% of them seen only once. Sequencing input: PBMCs or T cells enriched from blood (not recorded which). All receptors derive from a woman under 30 who had recovered from COVID-19. The CDR3 runs from the conserved cysteine through the conserved F or W. A D gene is named only where the DNA matches it firmly. Clone size, where shown, is once, few, many, or a class for clones that have expanded.

abundance,d_gene,v_gene,j_gene,CDR3aa,CDR3nt
.,TRBD1,TRBV28,TRBJ1-2,CALGQGVGYTF,TGTGCTTTAGGACAGGGAGTAGGCTACACCTTC
.,.,TRBV11-3,TRBJ2-3,CASTTNSPSTDTQYF,TGTGCCAGCACAACAAATAGCCCGAGCACAGATACGCAGTATTTT
.,TRBD2,TRBV18,TRBJ2-7,CASSPTSDNRGYEQYF,TGTGCCAGCTCACCAACTAGCGACAACCGAGGCTACGAGCAGTACTTC
.,TRBD1,TRBV27,TRBJ1-3,CASSWRRDSGNTIYF,TGTGCCAGCAGTTGGCGCCGGGACAGCGGAAACACCATATATTTT
.,TRBD2,TRBV4-3,TRBJ2-5,CASSQDRASGGATQYF,TGCGCCAGCAGCCAAGATCGGGCTAGCGGGGGCGCGACCCAGTACTTC
once,TRBD2,TRBV19,TRBJ2-2,CASSIGSGGPAGELFF,TGTGCCAGTAGTATAGGTAGCGGGGGGCCGGCCGGGGAGCTGTTTTTT
.,.,TRBV9,TRBJ1-1,CASSADSWTGNTEAFF,TGTGCCAGCAGCGCCGACTCTTGGACGGGAAACACTGAAGCTTTCTTT
.,TRBD1,TRBV2,TRBJ1-3,CASSGGGNGNTIYF,TGTGCCAGCAGTGGAGGGGGCAATGGAAACACCATATATTTT
.,.,TRBV20-1,TRBJ2-1,CSASDSGGAYNEQFF,TGCAGTGCTAGTGATTCTGGGGGCGCCTACAATGAGCAGTTCTTC
few,.,TRBV27,TRBJ1-5,CASSLSGGNQPQHF,TGTGCCAGCAGTTTATCTGGAGGGAATCAGCCCCAGCATTTT
.,TRBD1,TRBV18,TRBJ1-4,CASSPPGGGGEKLFF,TGTGCCAGCTCACCCCCCGGAGGGGGCGGTGAAAAACTGTTTTTT
.,TRBD1,TRBV24-1,TRBJ2-2,CATNGQGNTGELFF,TGTGCCACCAACGGACAGGGGAACACCGGGGAGCTGTTTTTT
.,TRBD1,TRBV7-2,TRBJ1-2,CASSLTDRDYSYGYTF,TGTGCCAGCAGTTTGACGGACAGGGACTATAGCTATGGCTACACCTTC
.,.,TRBV3-1/TRBV3-2,TRBJ1-2,CASRNYDRFFGYTF,TGTGCCAGCAGAAACTACGACAGGTTTTTTGGCTACACCTTC
.,.,TRBV3-1/TRBV3-2,TRBJ1-3,CASSQVLIGGGNTIYF,TGTGCCAGCAGCCAAGTATTAATCGGAGGTGGAAACACCATATATTTT
.,.,TRBV28,TRBJ1-1,CASHPGGARGYAFF,TGTGCCAGCCACCCGGGCGGGGCCCGAGGGTATGCTTTCTTT
.,.,TRBV11-2,TRBJ2-5,CASSLTSQETQYF,TGTGCCAGCAGCTTAACTAGCCAAGAGACCCAGTACTTC
.,.,TRBV13,TRBJ1-6,CASSLSHKIGGNNSPLHF,TGTGCCAGCAGCTTAAGTCACAAAATAGGCGGAAATAATTCACCCCTCCACTTT
once,.,TRBV28,TRBJ1-2,CASSKTGPLYGYTF,TGTGCCAGCAGTAAGACAGGACCTCTCTATGGCTACACCTTC
many,TRBD2,TRBV19,TRBJ2-3,CASSSIAGGITDTQYF,TGTGCCAGTAGTTCTATAGCGGGGGGGATAACAGATACGCAGTATTTT
.,TRBD1,TRBV7-9,TRBJ1-4,CASSLARTGRGEKLFF,TGTGCCAGCAGCTTAGCGAGGACAGGGCGCGGTGAAAAACTGTTTTTT
.,TRBD2,TRBV28,TRBJ2-5,CASGTSGIGETQYF,TGTGCCAGTGGGACTAGCGGGATCGGCGAGACCCAGTACTTC
.,.,TRBV9,TRBJ2-7,CASSAGTSTYEQYF,TGTGCCAGCAGCGCCGGGACAAGTACCTACGAGCAGTACTTC
.,.,TRBV3-1/TRBV3-2,TRBJ1-1,CASSPEGELDTEAFF,TGTGCCAGCAGCCCCGAAGGGGAATTGGACACTGAAGCTTTCTTT
.,TRBD1,TRBV12-3/TRBV12-4,TRBJ1-1,CASSFRQGEAFF,TGTGCCAGCAGTTTTCGACAGGGTGAAGCTTTCTTT
.,.,TRBV7-3,TRBJ1-1,CASSSGGNTEAFF,TGTGCCAGCAGCTCCGGGGGGAACACTGAAGCTTTCTTT
.,TRBD2,TRBV4-2,TRBJ2-3,CASSQPERGGRDTQYF,TGTGCCAGCAGCCAACCCGAACGGGGGGGCCGAGATACGCAGTATTTT
.,TRBD1,TRBV29-1,TRBJ2-2,CSVGDRTNTGELFF,TGCAGCGTGGGGGACAGGACGAACACCGGGGAGCTGTTTTTT
.,TRBD2,TRBV5-6,TRBJ2-7,CASSLGAGGPWEQYF,TGTGCCAGCAGCTTAGGAGCGGGAGGTCCCTGGGAGCAGTACTTC
.,TRBD1,TRBV4-3,TRBJ1-2,CASSQYTGAIYGYTF,TGCGCCAGCAGCCAGTACACAGGGGCAATCTATGGCTACACCTTC
once,TRBD1,TRBV5-5,TRBJ2-5,CASSGQGKETQYF,TGTGCCAGCAGCGGACAGGGTAAAGAGACCCAGTACTTC
.,.,TRBV6-5,TRBJ1-4,CASFRQTGNFEKLFF,TGTGCCAGCTTCCGTCAAACAGGGAATTTTGAAAAACTGTTTTTT
.,.,TRBV4-3,TRBJ2-7,CASSQDRGWGYEQYF,TGCGCCAGCAGCCAAGATCGGGGGTGGGGCTACGAGCAGTACTTC
.,.,TRBV3-1/TRBV3-2,TRBJ1-6,CASSQGGSPLHF,TGTGCCAGCAGCCAAGGTGGCTCGCCCCTCCACTTT